These 7 T cell receptor beta chains share one sample of origin, sequenced in a study of T cell changes during pregnancy in multiple sclerosis. Sequencing used immunoSEQ multiplex PCR; TCRdb keeps in-frame clones, though not all of them. This table holds tens of thousands of clones, about nine tenths found once. This specimen consisted of peripheral blood, obtained in the second trimester of pregnancy. These receptors were taken from a female donor with multiple sclerosis, enrolled in a pregnancy study.

This rearrangement joins TRBV7-9 to TRBJ2-7; D gene uncertain. There are 12 residues in the CDR3. From germline, CDR1 is SEHNR and CDR2 FQNEAQ (reference sequence). V was shortened by 4 bases and J by 1 base, with 5 bases between the two germline ends. The CDR3 is CASSSSSYEQYF. The CDR3 bases are TGTGCCAGCAGCTCCAGTTCCTACGAGCAGTACTTC.

The chain employs TRBV2 and TRBJ2-1; D is undetermined. The V end was cut by 3 bases, the J end by 2 bases, with 11 bases between. Germline loops: CDR1 SNHLY, CDR2 FYNNEI. The CDR3 runs 15 residues. The CDR3 loop is CASSDLGGAYNEQFF. The CDR3 DNA reads as TGTGCCAGCAGTGATCTAGGTGGTGCCTACAATGAGCAGTTCTTC.

This clone was detected once. This rearrangement joins TRBV19 to TRBJ1-2; no firm D call. Looked up from germline, CDR1 is LNHDA and CDR2 is SQIVND (reference sequence). CDR3 length: 12 residues. V lost 4 bases and J lost 7, with 10 bases in between. DNA of the CDR3: TGTGCCAGTAGTACCGGGTTGTCTGGCTACACCTTC. Translation: CASSTGLSGYTF.

The V and J genes are TRBV5-8 and TRBJ2-5; D is unresolved. Trimming shortened V by 5 bases and J by 2 bases, and 10 bases separated the two germline ends. Germline V CDR1 and CDR2: SGHTS, YDEGEE. The CDR3 contains 13 residues. The CDR3 is CASRPVNQETQYF. Here the CDR3 DNA reads TGTGCCAGCAGACCGGTTAATCAAGAGACCCAGTACTTC.

The chain couples TRBV12-5 to TRBJ2-1; 7 bases line up with TRBD2. CDR3 length: 17 amino acids. Germline V lookup: CDR1 LGHNT, CDR2 FRNRAP. V dropped 1 base and J dropped 3; count of bases not matched to a gene: 9. CDR3 DNA: TGTGCTAGTGGTTTGGACCCCTTTCGGGAGGACTACAATGAGCAGTTCTTC. Its protein is CASGLDPFREDYNEQFF.

The V gene is TRBV5-1, the J gene TRBJ2-2, with TRBD2 matching 11 bases. This CDR3 comprises 16 residues. CDR1 is SGHRS, CDR2 YFSETQ, per germline. J was trimmed by 3 bases and V by 3 bases; bases with no gene match: 4. The CDR3 sequence: CASSSTSGSYTGELFF. In DNA form, the CDR3 reads TGCGCCAGCAGCTCCACTAGCGGGAGTTACACCGGGGAGCTGTTTTTT.

CDR3 protein: CASSLGQGENTEAFF. CDR3 sequence (DNA): TGTGCCAGCAGCCTGGGACAGGGAGAGAACACTGAAGCTTTCTTT. The chain employs TRBV9 and TRBJ1-1, with 9 bases aligning to TRBD1. V shed 4 bases and J 1 base; nucleotides not matched to a gene: 5. CDR1 and CDR2 (germline): SGDLS, YYNGEE. This CDR3 is built from 15 residues.